This TCR beta chain stems from a study of Ad26.COV2.S vaccination and SARS-CoV-2 variants. Study details: Ad26.COV2.S given intramuscularly, once or twice 56 days apart.

The CDR3 has 15 amino acids. Germline lookup yields CDR1 SGDLS and CDR2 YYNGEE. V was cut by 0 bases and J by 5 bases, with 11 bases left in between. The treatment was: around 19 received Ad26.COV2.S at low or high dose, single or two shots; 5 received placebo; per-sample allocation not given. All samples were drawn on day 63, counting from the first vaccine or placebo injection. Whoever gave the sample was an adult aged 18-55 years in Boston. The table came from immunoSEQ multiplex PCR; TCRdb's copy has only in-frame clones and leaves some out. The sample lists about 350,000 clones, around 89% occurring once. Note on this clone: This sample also contains other DNA sequences that code for the same CDR3.

This receptor was obtained from a person aged 18-60 years who received the Ad26.COV2.S COVID-19 vaccine or a placebo. Sample: peripheral blood, taken in a trial of Ad26.COV2.S vaccine versus placebo. The chain is built from TRBV9 and TRBJ1-4, with a possible D match to TRBD1 (5 bases). CDR3 amino acids: CASSVGGTGNEKLFF. The CDR3 DNA reads as TGTGCCAGCAGCGTAGGAGGGACGGGGAATGAAAAACTGTTTTTT.